This TCR beta chain was sequenced during a study of cytomegalovirus exposure and HLA in healthy donors. Study summary: Of the donors genotyped, approximately 410 in all, around 76% fell in the Caucasian-associated ancestry cluster.

Germline CDR1 and CDR2: SGHTA and FQGNSA. This CDR3 comprises 16 residues. Trimming removed 1 base from V and 5 bases from J; junction bases left unmatched: 8. The PCR ran on 60 Vbeta and 13 Jbeta primers. Profiled with immunoSEQ multiplex PCR; TCRdb holds only in-frame clones, not every one. Here the sample spans about 150,000 clones, 70% to 90% being singletons. The J gene is TRBJ2-3, the V gene TRBV7-2; 8 bases are a match to TRBD2. This TCR came from a woman aged 40 to 49 in good health and CMV-seropositive. Input material: PBMCs. CDR3 DNA: TGTGCCAGCAGCTTAGACATCCTGGCGGGAGGAGATACGCAGTATTTT. Amino acid sequence: CASSLDILAGGDTQYF.